The T cell receptor beta chain described here comes from a study of T cells in Graves' hyperthyroidism and ophthalmopathy. From germline, CDR1 is SEHNR and CDR2 FQNEAQ (reference sequence). This CDR3 has 17 residues. With V trimmed by 5 bases and J by 8 bases, 17 bases remained unmatched. PBMCs stemmed from around 10 ml fresh peripheral blood. Whole-study findings and limits: Model-based prediction identified ophthalmopathy a median about 7 months prior to its onset. Blood also held most thyroid clonotypes expanded beyond 0.001. A 13 V-J signature model discriminated ophthalmopathy versus stable hyperthyroidism.

From RNA transcripts, TCR beta CDR3 regions were amplified. HTBI primers drove first-round RT-PCR of the TCR CDR3. MiXCR, applied by TCRdb to the multiplex PCR reads, yields one record per CDR3 protein. Of 800,000 or so distinct CDR3 sequences listed, about two fifths were seen once; the top ten hold about 8.9%. This clonotype was detected only a few times. Its specificity is unknown. The chain employs TRBV7-9 and TRBJ2-2; 7 bases map to TRBD1. This receptor was identified in a man younger than 30 with Graves' hyperthyroidism. The specimen was blood. The CDR3 DNA is TGTGCCAGCAGCACAACTATCCCACAGGGGTCAAGGGGGGAGCTGTTTTTT. This gives the protein CASSTTIPQGSRGELFF. The whole variable domain, remainder taken from reference TRBV7-9 and TRBJ2-2, is DTGVSQNPRHKITKRGQNVTFRCDPISEHNRLYWYRQTLGQGPEFLTYFQNEAQLEKSRLLSDRFSAERPKGSFSTLEIQRTEQGDSAMYLCASSTTIPQGSRGELFFGEGSRLTVL.